This T cell receptor (beta chain) was sequenced during a study of T cells after yellow fever vaccination. A single record per CDR3 protein comes from TCRdb applying MiXCR to the 5' RACE reads. The table has about 170,000 distinct CDR3 sequences, roughly 6.2% seen once. V was trimmed by 6 bases and J by 0 bases, leaving 8 bases between them. Germline CDR1 and CDR2: SGHVS and FQNEAQ. This CDR3 is built from 13 residues. This clonotype was counted many times. Its antigen is not identified. Study-level findings and limits: Reappearance after the booster was seen for most primary-vaccination clones, at 95% to 96% CD4 and roughly 90% CD8. Although most clonotypes did not, a small share appeared in both CD4 and CD8 compartments.

Sequencing was performed on CD4+ T cells sorted from PBMCs, taken on the day of the first yellow fever vaccination. This receptor was identified in a man younger than 30 who received the YFV17D yellow fever vaccine. The chain couples TRBV7-8 to TRBJ1-1, with D uncertain. In DNA, the CDR3 is TGTGCCAGCAGACTAGGGATGAACACTGAAGCTTTCTTT. Translation: CASRLGMNTEAFF.